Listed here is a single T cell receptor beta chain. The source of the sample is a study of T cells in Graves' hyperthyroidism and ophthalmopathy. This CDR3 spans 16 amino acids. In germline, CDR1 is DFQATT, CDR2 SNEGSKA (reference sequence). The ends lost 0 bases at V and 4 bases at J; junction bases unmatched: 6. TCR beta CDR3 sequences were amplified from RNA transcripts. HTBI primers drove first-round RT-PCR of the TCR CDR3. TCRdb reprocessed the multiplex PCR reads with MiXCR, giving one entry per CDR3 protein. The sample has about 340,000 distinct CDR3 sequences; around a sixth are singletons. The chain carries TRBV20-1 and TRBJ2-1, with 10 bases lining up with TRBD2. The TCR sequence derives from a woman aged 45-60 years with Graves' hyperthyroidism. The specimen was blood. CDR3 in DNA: TGCAGTGCTAGAGAGGGAAGCGGGGGGGTGTACAATGAGCAGTTCTTC. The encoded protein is CSAREGSGGVYNEQFF.